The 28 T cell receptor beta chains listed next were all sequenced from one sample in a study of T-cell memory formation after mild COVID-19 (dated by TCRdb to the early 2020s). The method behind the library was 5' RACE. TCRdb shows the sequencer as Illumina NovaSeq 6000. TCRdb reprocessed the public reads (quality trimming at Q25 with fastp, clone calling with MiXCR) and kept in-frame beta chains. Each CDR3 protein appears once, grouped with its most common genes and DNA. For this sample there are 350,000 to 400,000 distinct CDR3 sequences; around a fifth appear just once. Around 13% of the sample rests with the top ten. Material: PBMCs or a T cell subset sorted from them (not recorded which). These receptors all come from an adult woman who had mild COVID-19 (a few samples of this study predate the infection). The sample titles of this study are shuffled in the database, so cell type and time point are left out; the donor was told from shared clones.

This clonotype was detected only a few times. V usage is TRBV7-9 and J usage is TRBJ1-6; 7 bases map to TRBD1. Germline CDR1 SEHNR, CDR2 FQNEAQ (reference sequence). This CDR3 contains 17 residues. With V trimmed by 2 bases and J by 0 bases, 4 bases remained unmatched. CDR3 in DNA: TGTGCCAGCAGCTTACAGGGGGAGAGCTCCTATAATTCACCCCTCCACTTT. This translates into CASSLQGESSYNSPLHF. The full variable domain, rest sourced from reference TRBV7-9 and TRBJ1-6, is DTGVSQNPRHKITKRGQNVTFRCDPISEHNRLYWYRQTLGQGPEFLTYFQNEAQLEKSRLLSDRFSAERPKGSFSTLEIQRTEQGDSAMYLCASSLQGESSYNSPLHFGNGTRLTVT.

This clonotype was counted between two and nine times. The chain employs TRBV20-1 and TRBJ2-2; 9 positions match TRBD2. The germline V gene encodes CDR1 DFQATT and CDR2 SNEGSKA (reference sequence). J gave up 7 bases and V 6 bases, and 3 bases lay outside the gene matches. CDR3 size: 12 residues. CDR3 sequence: CSASGGFGELFF. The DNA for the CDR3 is TGCAGTGCCAGCGGGGGGTTCGGGGAGCTGTTTTTT.

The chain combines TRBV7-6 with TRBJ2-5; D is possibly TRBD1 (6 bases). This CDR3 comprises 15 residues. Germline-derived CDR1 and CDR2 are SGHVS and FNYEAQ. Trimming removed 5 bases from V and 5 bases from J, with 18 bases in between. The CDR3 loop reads CASSATGLALETQYF. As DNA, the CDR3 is TGTGCCAGCAGCGCAACAGGGTTGGCGTTGGAGACCCAGTACTTC.

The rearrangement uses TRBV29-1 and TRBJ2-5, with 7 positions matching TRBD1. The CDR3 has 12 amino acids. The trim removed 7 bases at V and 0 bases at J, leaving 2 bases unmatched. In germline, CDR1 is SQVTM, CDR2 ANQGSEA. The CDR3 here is CSGGTDQETQYF. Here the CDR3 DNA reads TGCAGCGGTGGGACAGACCAAGAGACCCAGTACTTC.

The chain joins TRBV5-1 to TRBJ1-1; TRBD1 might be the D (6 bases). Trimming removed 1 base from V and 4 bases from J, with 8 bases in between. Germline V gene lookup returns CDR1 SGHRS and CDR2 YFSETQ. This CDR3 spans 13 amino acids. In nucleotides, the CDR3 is TGCGCCAGCAGCTTGACAGGGTTCACTGAAGCTTTCTTT. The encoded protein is CASSLTGFTEAFF.

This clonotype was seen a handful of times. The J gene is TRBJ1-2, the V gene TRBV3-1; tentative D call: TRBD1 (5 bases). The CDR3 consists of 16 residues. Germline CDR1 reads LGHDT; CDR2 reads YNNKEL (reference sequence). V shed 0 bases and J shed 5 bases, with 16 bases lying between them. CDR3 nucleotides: TGTGCCAGCAGCCAAGATTGGGGGAGAAGTTGGTATGGCTACACCTTC. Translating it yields CASSQDWGRSWYGYTF.

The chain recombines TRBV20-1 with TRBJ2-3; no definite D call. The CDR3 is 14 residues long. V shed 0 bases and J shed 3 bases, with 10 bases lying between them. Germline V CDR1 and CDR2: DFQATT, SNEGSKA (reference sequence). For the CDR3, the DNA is TGCAGTGCTAGAGATCGGTCGGGTACAGATACGCAGTATTTT. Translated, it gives CSARDRSGTDTQYF.

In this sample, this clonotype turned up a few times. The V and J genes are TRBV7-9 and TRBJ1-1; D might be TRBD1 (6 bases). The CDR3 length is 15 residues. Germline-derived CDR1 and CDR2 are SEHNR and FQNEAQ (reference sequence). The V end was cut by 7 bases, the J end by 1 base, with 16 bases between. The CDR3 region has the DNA TGTGCCAGCATCCTGGGACAAACCCCGAACACTGAAGCTTTCTTT. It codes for CASILGQTPNTEAFF.

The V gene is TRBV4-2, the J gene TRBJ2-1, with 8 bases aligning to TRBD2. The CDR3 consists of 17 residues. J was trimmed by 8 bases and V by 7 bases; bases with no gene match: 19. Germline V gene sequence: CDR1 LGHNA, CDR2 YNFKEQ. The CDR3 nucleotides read TGTGCCAGCACCGGGGGTGCAGCGGGAGTTTGGGCCGATGAGCAGTTCTTC. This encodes CASTGGAAGVWADEQFF.

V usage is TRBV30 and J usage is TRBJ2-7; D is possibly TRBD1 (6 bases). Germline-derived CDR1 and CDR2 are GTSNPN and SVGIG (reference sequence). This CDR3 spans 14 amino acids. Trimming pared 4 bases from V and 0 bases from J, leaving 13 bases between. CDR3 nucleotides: TGTGCCTGGATAAACACGGGACACTCCTACGAGCAGTACTTC. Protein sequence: CAWINTGHSYEQYF.

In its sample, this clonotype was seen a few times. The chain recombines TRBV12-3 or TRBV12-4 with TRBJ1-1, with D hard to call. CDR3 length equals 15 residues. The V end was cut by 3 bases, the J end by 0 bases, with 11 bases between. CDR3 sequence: CASSLGRTMNTEAFF. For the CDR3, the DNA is TGTGCCAGCAGTTTGGGAAGAACCATGAACACTGAAGCTTTCTTT.

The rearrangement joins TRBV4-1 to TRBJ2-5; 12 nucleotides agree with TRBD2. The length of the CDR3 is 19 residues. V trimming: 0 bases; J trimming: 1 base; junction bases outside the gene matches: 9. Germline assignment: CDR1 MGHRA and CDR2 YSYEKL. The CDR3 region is CASSQDRKLAGGSQETQYF. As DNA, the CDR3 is TGCGCCAGCAGCCAAGATCGGAAACTAGCGGGGGGCTCCCAAGAGACCCAGTACTTC.

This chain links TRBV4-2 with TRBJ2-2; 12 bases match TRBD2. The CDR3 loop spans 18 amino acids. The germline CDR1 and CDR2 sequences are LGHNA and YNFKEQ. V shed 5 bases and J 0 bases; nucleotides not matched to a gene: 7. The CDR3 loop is CASSKGLAGSANTGELFF. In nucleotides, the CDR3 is TGTGCCAGCAGCAAAGGACTAGCGGGGTCCGCGAACACCGGGGAGCTGTTTTTT.

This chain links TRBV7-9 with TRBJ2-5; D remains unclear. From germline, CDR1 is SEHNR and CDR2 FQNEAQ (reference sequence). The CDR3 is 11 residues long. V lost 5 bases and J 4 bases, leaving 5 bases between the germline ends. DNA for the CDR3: TGTGCCAGCAGCGCCGTAGAGACCCAGTACTTC. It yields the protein CASSAVETQYF.

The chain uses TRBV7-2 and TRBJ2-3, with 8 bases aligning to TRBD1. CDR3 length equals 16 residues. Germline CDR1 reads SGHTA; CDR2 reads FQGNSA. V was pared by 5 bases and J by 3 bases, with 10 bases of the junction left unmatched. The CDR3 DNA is TGTGCCAGCAGCCCTAGACGGACAGGGAAGACAGATACGCAGTATTTT. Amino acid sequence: CASSPRRTGKTDTQYF.

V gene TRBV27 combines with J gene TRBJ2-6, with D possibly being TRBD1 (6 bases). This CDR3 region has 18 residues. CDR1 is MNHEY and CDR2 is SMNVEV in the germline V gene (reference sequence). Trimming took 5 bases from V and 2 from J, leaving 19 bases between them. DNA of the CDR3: TGTGCCAGCAGTCCTGAGGGGGATTACGGTACTGGGGCCAACGTCCTGACTTTC. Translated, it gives CASSPEGDYGTGANVLTF.

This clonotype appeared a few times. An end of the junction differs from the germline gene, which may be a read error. CDR3: CSVEGGSGQGRDEQFF. CDR3 DNA: TGCAGCGTCGAAGGGGGCTCGGGACAGGGAAGGGATGAGCAGTTCTTC. The chain links TRBV29-1 to TRBJ2-1; 9 nucleotides agree with TRBD1. The CDR3 spans 16 residues. In germline, CDR1 is SQVTM, CDR2 ANQGSEA.

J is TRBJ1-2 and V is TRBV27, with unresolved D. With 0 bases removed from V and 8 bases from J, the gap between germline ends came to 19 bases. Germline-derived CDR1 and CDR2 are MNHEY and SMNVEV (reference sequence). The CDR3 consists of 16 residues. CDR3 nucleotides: TGTGCCAGCAGTTTATCGAAAAATCCCGGGGAAGAGGGCTACACCTTC. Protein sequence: CASSLSKNPGEEGYTF.

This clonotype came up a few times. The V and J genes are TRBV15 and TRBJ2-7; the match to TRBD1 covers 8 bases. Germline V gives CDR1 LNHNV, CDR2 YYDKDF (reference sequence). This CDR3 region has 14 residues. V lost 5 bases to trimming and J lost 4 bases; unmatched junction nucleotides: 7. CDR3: CATSETGDLYEQYF. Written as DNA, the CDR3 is TGTGCCACCAGCGAGACAGGGGACCTATACGAGCAGTACTTC.

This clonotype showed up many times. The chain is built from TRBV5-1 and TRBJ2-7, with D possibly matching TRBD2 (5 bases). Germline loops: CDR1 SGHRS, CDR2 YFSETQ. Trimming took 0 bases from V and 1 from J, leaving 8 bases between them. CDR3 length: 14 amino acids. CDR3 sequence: CASSLEAASYEQYF. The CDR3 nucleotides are TGCGCCAGCAGCTTGGAAGCGGCGTCCTACGAGCAGTACTTC.

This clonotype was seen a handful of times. The CDR3 reads CASSRLGLAIYEQYF. CDR3 bases: TGTGCCAGCAGCCGTCTGGGACTAGCGATCTACGAGCAGTACTTC. The chain joins TRBV7-2 to TRBJ2-7; 10 bases fit TRBD2. V lost 5 bases to trimming and J lost 3 bases; unmatched junction nucleotides: 7. The CDR3 covers 15 residues. Per germline, CDR1 SGHTA and CDR2 FQGNSA.

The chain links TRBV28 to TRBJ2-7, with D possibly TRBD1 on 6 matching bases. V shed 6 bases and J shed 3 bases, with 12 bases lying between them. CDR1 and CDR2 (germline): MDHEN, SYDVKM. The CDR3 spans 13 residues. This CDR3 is CASRRTELYEQYF. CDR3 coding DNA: TGTGCCAGCAGGCGGACAGAACTCTACGAGCAGTACTTC. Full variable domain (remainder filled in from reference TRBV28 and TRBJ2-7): DVKVTQSSRYLVKRTGEKVFLECVQDMDHENMFWYRQDPGLGLRLIYFSYDVKMKEKGDIPEGYSVSREKKERFSLILESASTNQTSMYLCASRRTELYEQYFGPGTRLTVT.

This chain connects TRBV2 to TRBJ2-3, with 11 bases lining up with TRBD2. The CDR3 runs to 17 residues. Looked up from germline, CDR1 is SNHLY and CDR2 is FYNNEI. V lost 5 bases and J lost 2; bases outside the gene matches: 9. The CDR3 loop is CASSPRGTSGYTDTQYF. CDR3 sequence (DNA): TGTGCCAGCAGTCCACGAGGGACTAGCGGATACACAGATACGCAGTATTTT.

The CDR3 DNA sequence: TGTGCCAGCAGCTTAGACCCCCGGAGGGAAGCTTTCTTT. It is translated as CASSLDPRREAFF. The chain carries TRBV7-9 and TRBJ1-1; D unclear. Germline V CDR1 and CDR2: SEHNR, FQNEAQ (reference sequence). Deletions cut 1 base from V and 8 bases from J, with 11 bases between. The CDR3 contains 13 residues.

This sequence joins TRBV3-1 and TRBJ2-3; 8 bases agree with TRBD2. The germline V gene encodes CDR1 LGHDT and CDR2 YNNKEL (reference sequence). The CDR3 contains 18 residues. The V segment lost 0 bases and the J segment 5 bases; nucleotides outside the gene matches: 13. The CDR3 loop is CASSQESAGVPIQDTQYF. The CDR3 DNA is TGTGCCAGCAGCCAAGAATCAGCGGGAGTCCCTATCCAAGATACGCAGTATTTT.

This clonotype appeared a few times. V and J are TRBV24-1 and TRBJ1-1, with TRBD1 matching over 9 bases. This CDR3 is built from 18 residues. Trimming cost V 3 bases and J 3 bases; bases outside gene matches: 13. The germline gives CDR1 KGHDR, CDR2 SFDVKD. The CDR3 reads CATSDSRRTGVRDTEAFF. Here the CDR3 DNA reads TGTGCCACCAGTGATAGCCGTAGGACAGGGGTACGAGACACTGAAGCTTTCTTT.

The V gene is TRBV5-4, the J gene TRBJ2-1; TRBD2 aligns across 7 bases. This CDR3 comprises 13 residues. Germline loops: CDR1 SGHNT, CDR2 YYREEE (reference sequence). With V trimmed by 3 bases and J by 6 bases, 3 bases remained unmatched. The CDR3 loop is CASSYGGGNEQFF. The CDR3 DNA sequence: TGTGCCAGCAGCTACGGCGGGGGCAATGAGCAGTTCTTC.

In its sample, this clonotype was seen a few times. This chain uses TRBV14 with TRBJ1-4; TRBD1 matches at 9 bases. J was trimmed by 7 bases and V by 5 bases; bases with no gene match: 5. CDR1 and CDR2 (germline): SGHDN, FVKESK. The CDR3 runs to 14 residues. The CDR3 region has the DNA TGTGCCAGCAGCAGGACAGGGGCGGGTGAAAAACTGTTTTTT. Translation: CASSRTGAGEKLFF.